Reported below is one T cell receptor (beta chain). Antigen specificity is unknown. The table came from immunoSEQ multiplex PCR; TCRdb's copy has only in-frame clones and leaves some out. The sample includes about 26,000 clones, approximately 78% of them seen just once. Trimming removed 1 base from V and 6 bases from J; junction bases left unmatched: 3. CDR1 is SEHNR, CDR2 FQNEAQ, per germline (reference sequence). This CDR3 is 14 amino acids long. The sample comes from a study of T cells in localized non-small cell lung cancer. Notes on the study in general: A raised T cell density in blood coincided with lengthier overall survival. Because only a single region of the tumor was sequenced, heterogeneity remains possible. Uninvolved adjacent lung showed higher T cell clonality than tumor. A median about 50 of the top 100 tumor clones appeared in adjacent lung.

The sequences come from peripheral blood, collected before any cancer treatment. The source is a woman aged 35 to 75 with stage I lung adenocarcinoma. The chain recombines TRBV7-9 with TRBJ1-2; 9 nucleotides line up with TRBD1. CDR3 DNA sequence: TGTGCCAGCAGCTTAGAACGGGACAGGGATGGCTACACCTTC. Amino acid sequence: CASSLERDRDGYTF.